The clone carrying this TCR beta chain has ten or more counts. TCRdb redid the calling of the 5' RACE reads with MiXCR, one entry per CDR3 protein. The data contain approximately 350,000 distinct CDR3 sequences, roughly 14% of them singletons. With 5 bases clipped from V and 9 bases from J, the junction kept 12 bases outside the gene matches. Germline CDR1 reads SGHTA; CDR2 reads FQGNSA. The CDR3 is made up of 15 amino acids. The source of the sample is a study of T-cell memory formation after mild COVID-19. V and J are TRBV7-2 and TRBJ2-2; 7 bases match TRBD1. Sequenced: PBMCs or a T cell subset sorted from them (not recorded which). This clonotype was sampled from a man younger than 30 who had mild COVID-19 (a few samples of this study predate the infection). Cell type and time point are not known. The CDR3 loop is CASSPTGLGSRELFF. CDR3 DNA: TGTGCCAGCAGCCCGACAGGGTTAGGCTCGAGGGAGCTGTTTTTT.